The 15 T cell receptor beta chains reported below all come from one sample, sequenced in a study of blood T cell repertoires in COVID-19. Method: immunoSEQ multiplex PCR; TCRdb's copy keeps in-frame clones and lacks some. The sample holds some 70,000 clones, approximately 86% seen once. Sample: peripheral blood. Receptors originate from a woman aged 60 to 75 with acute or convalescent COVID-19.

The chain joins TRBV29-1 to TRBJ1-4; TRBD1 aligns across 10 bases. The CDR3 length is 12 residues. The germline V gene encodes CDR1 SQVTM and CDR2 ANQGSEA. Germline trimming cut 7 bases from V and 10 bases from J; bases unmatched to any gene: 6. The CDR3 loop is CSERDRGGKLFF. CDR3 in DNA: TGCAGCGAGCGGGACAGGGGTGGAAAACTGTTTTTT.

This clone was recorded once. The rearrangement uses TRBV6-5 and TRBJ2-3; D uncertain. The CDR3 extends over 13 amino acids. The V gene's germline CDR1 is MNHEY and CDR2 SVGAGI. V lost 7 bases and J 4 bases, leaving 12 bases between the germline ends. The CDR3 DNA follows: TGTGCCAGCACTAAAGGCCGGGCAGATACGCAGTATTTT. This codes for CASTKGRADTQYF.

The count of this clone is one. CDR3: CASSQDPWGGEQYF. CDR3 DNA sequence: TGCGCCAGCAGCCAAGACCCCTGGGGAGGCGAGCAGTACTTC. The chain has TRBV4-1 and TRBJ2-7; D possibly corresponds to TRBD2 (6 bases). Germline-derived CDR1 and CDR2 are MGHRA and YSYEKL. This CDR3 is built from 14 residues. V lost 0 bases to trimming and J lost 6 bases, with 12 bases between them.

The CDR3 spells CASSQETGVGNSPLHF. CDR3 bases: TGTGCCAGCAGCCAAGAGACCGGGGTCGGGAATTCACCCCTCCACTTT. The genes are TRBV3-1 (or the pseudogene TRBV3-2) and TRBJ1-6; D gene uncertain. The CDR3 contains 16 residues. With 0 bases removed from V and 7 bases from J, the gap between germline ends came to 13 bases. The germline CDR1 and CDR2 sequences are LGHDT and YNNKEL (reference sequence).

J is TRBJ2-3 and V is TRBV7-3; D is ambiguous. CDR1 SGHTA and CDR2 FQGTGA come from the germline V gene. The length of the CDR3 is 15 residues. V dropped 4 bases and J dropped 0 bases, with 11 bases sitting between them. The CDR3, as DNA: TGTGCCAGCAGCTCCAATGCCGGGAGCACAGATACGCAGTATTTT. It codes for CASSSNAGSTDTQYF.

V is TRBV27 and J is TRBJ1-6; TRBD1 agrees at 7 bases. The CDR3 contains 15 residues. The germline gives CDR1 MNHEY, CDR2 SMNVEV (reference sequence). The V and J ends lost 2 bases and 7 bases, in that order; junction bases with no gene match: 5. CDR3 bases: TGTGCCAGCAGTTTAAGAAGACAGGGCAATTCACCCCTCCACTTT. Encoded protein: CASSLRRQGNSPLHF.

The genes are TRBV7-2 and TRBJ2-2; 12 positions match TRBD2. V lost 1 base, J lost 6 bases, and 0 bases stayed unmatched. This CDR3 has 15 amino acids. Germline loops: CDR1 SGHTA, CDR2 FQGNSA. The CDR3 spells CASSLGTSGAGELFF. CDR3 DNA: TGTGCCAGCAGCTTAGGGACTAGCGGGGCCGGGGAGCTGTTTTTT.

In its sample, this clone was seen once. The rearrangement joins TRBV19 to TRBJ1-5, with 8 bases aligning to TRBD1. Germline CDR1 reads LNHDA; CDR2 reads SQIVND (reference sequence). The V and J ends lost 3 bases and 6 bases, in that order; junction bases with no gene match: 13. The CDR3 has 17 residues. The CDR3 loop is CASSIRGDRLFSQPQHF. In DNA form, the CDR3 reads TGTGCCAGTAGTATTCGGGGGGACAGGCTCTTTAGTCAGCCCCAGCATTTT.

This chain links TRBV5-1 with TRBJ2-3; TRBD1 might be the D (5 bases). Trimming shortened V by 2 bases and J by 2 bases, and 18 bases separated the two germline ends. Germline values: CDR1 SGHRS, CDR2 YFSETQ. This CDR3 is built from 17 residues. The CDR3 region has the DNA TGCGCCAGCAGCTTTAGACAGCGAGGTATAAACACAGATACGCAGTATTTT. Translated: CASSFRQRGINTDTQYF.

Only one count was recorded for this clone. The chain's CDR3 is CASSPGSRGSNQPQHF. CDR3 nucleotide sequence: TGTGCCAGCTCACCGGGGTCAAGGGGCAGCAATCAGCCCCAGCATTTT. This chain uses TRBV18 with TRBJ1-5, with a possible D match to TRBD1 (5 bases). This CDR3 is 16 amino acids long. V was cut by 3 bases and J by 1 base, with 13 bases left in between. The germline gives CDR1 KGHSH, CDR2 LQKENI. Full variable domain (outside the CDR3, taken from reference TRBV18 and TRBJ1-5): NAGVMQNPRHLVRRRGQEARLRCSPMKGHSHVYWYRQLPEEGLKFMVYLQKENIIDESGMPKERFSAEFPKEGPSILRIQQVVRGDSAAYFCASSPGSRGSNQPQHFGDGTRLSIL.

V gene TRBV5-1 combines with J gene TRBJ1-4, with D hard to call. Trimming shortened V by 0 bases and J by 4 bases, and 13 bases separated the two germline ends. The germline V gene has CDR1 SGHRS and CDR2 YFSETQ. The CDR3 sequence is 16 residues long. DNA of the CDR3: TGCGCCAGCAGCTTGGGTTTTTCAGAAGTTAATGAAAAACTGTTTTTT. Translation gives CASSLGFSEVNEKLFF.

The chain recombines TRBV5-1 with TRBJ2-3; 8 bases are a match to TRBD1. This CDR3 region has 15 residues. V lost 7 bases, J lost 6 bases, and 13 bases stayed unmatched. Germline loops: CDR1 SGHRS, CDR2 YFSETQ. CDR3 region: CASREDPGGGDTQYF. The CDR3 DNA sequence: TGCGCCAGCCGAGAAGACCCAGGGGGCGGGGATACGCAGTATTTT.

The CDR3 nucleotides read TGTGCCAGCAGTGGGGCAACGGAGCAGTTCTTC. It encodes CASSGATEQFF. This rearrangement joins TRBV2 to TRBJ2-1; D is undetermined. With 4 bases removed from V and 10 bases from J, the gap between germline ends came to 8 bases. The length of the CDR3 is 11 residues. Looked up from germline, CDR1 is SNHLY and CDR2 is FYNNEI.

V is TRBV5-4 and J is TRBJ1-2; D not certain. The V and J ends lost 4 bases and 2 bases respectively, with 9 bases between them. The CDR3 is 13 residues long. Germline CDR1 SGHNT, CDR2 YYREEE (reference sequence). The CDR3 protein is CASSPTRNYGYTF. In DNA, the CDR3 is TGTGCCAGCAGCCCCACACGAAACTATGGCTACACCTTC.

This CDR3 reads CASSPAGMNTEAFF. The CDR3 nucleotides read TGTGCCAGCAGCCCCGCGGGTATGAACACTGAAGCTTTCTTT. J is TRBJ1-1 and V is TRBV28; D unresolved. The germline V gene has CDR1 MDHEN and CDR2 SYDVKM. CDR3 length: 14 amino acids. Trimming cost V 6 bases and J 0 bases, with 11 bases left between them.